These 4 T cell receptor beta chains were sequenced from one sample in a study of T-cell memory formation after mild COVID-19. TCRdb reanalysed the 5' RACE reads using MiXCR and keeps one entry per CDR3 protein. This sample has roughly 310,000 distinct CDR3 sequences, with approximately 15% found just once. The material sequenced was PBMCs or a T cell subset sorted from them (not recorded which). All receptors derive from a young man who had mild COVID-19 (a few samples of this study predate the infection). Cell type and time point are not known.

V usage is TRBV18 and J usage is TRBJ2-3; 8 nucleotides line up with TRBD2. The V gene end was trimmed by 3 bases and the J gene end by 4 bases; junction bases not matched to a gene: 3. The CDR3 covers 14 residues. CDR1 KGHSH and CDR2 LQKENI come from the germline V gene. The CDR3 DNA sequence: TGTGCCAGCTCACCGACTAGCGAGGCAGATACGCAGTATTTT. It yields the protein CASSPTSEADTQYF.

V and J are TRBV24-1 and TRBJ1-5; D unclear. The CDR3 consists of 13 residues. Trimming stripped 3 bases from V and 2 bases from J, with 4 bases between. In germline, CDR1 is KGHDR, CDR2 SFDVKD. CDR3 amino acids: CATSDIGNQPQHF. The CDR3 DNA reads TGTGCCACCAGTGATATAGGCAATCAGCCCCAGCATTTT.

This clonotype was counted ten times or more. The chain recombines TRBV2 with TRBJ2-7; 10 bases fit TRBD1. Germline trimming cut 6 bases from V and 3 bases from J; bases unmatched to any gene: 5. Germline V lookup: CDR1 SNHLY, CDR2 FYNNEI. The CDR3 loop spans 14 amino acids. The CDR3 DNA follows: TGTGCCAGCAGCCGGGACAGGGGCTTCTACGAGCAGTACTTC. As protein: CASSRDRGFYEQYF.

CDR3: CASSEATTGDGYTF. The DNA of the CDR3 is TGTGCCAGCAGTGAAGCCACCACAGGGGATGGCTACACCTTC. The chain couples TRBV2 to TRBJ1-2, with TRBD1 identical over 7 bases. Looked up from germline, CDR1 is SNHLY and CDR2 is FYNNEI. V lost 0 bases and J lost 6; bases outside the gene matches: 4. There are 14 residues in the CDR3.